These 24 T cell receptor beta chains were sequenced from one sample in a study of shared clonotypes between healthy human individuals. Only in-frame clones appear in the TCRdb table, and some are missing; sequencing was by immunoSEQ multiplex PCR. The sample includes around 2.3 million clones, 90% to 96% seen only once; the top ten take more than 0.1%. Input material: naive CD4+ T cells sorted from blood. The sample's subset: CD45RA+ positively selected. The receptors shown here come from a man between 18 and 35 years old in good health.

The genes are TRBV4-1 and TRBJ1-1; 9 nucleotides match TRBD1. The germline V gene has CDR1 MGHRA and CDR2 YSYEKL. Trimming cost V 6 bases and J 3 bases; bases outside gene matches: 5. The CDR3 contains 14 residues. CDR3 region: CASRNRDRDTEAFF. The DNA for the CDR3 is TGCGCCAGCAGGAACCGGGACAGGGACACTGAAGCTTTCTTT.

The V gene is TRBV7-9, the J gene TRBJ1-2, with D possibly being TRBD1 (6 bases). CDR3 size: 15 residues. Germline CDR1 reads SEHNR; CDR2 reads FQNEAQ (reference sequence). V lost 3 bases and J 1 base, leaving 12 bases between the germline ends. The CDR3 bases are TGTGCCAGCAGCTTCGTTGGACAGATTAACTATGGCTACACCTTC. Its translation: CASSFVGQINYGYTF.

This clone was seen just once. Here the CDR3 reads CASRTSSQPPYEQYF. CDR3 nucleotides: TGCGCCAGCCGAACATCTTCTCAGCCCCCCTACGAGCAGTACTTC. The gene calls are TRBV5-1 and TRBJ2-7; D gene unclear. Trimming removed 7 bases at V and 2 bases at J, with 19 bases between. The CDR3 is 15 amino acids. Germline-derived CDR1 and CDR2 are SGHRS and YFSETQ.

The rearrangement uses TRBV6-5 and TRBJ2-7; D call uncertain. Germline V gene lookup returns CDR1 MNHEY and CDR2 SVGAGI. The CDR3 has 13 residues. Trimming took off 0 bases at V and 3 bases at J, with 6 bases between the two ends. CDR3 region: CASSYSPVYEQYF. CDR3 sequence (DNA): TGTGCCAGCAGTTACTCTCCGGTCTACGAGCAGTACTTC.

The CDR3 sequence: CASSQVVSRDSGYTF. CDR3 nucleotide sequence: TGCGCCAGCAGCCAAGTAGTGTCGCGGGATTCTGGCTACACCTTC. The V and J genes are TRBV4-1 and TRBJ1-2, with D unclear. Germline values: CDR1 MGHRA, CDR2 YSYEKL. The V and J ends lost 1 base and 7 bases respectively, with 16 bases between them. This CDR3 contains 15 residues.

Points on this clone: Different DNA sequences within this sample yield the same CDR3. The gene calls are TRBV18 and TRBJ2-7; D is possibly TRBD1 (6 bases). V was pared by 6 bases and J by 2 bases, with 11 bases between. CDR1 KGHSH and CDR2 LQKENI come from the germline V gene. The CDR3 is 13 residues long. CDR3 in amino acids: CASSPGTTYEQYF. The CDR3 region has the DNA TGTGCCAGCTCGCCCGGGACAACCTACGAGCAGTACTTC.

The chain recombines TRBV9 with TRBJ2-5; 12 positions match TRBD2. After removal of 1 base from V and 3 bases from J, the junction contained 7 bases not matched to a gene. This CDR3 contains 17 residues. The germline CDR1 and CDR2 sequences are SGDLS and YYNGEE. The CDR3 sequence is CASSVTASGGAEETQYF. Here the CDR3 DNA reads TGTGCCAGCAGCGTAACAGCTAGCGGGGGGGCGGAAGAGACCCAGTACTTC.

The rearrangement joins TRBV7-2 to TRBJ2-7; D ambiguous. The ends were cut back, 2 bases at V and 7 bases at J, with 12 bases in the middle. The CDR3 sequence is 13 residues long. Germline V gives CDR1 SGHTA, CDR2 FQGNSA. CDR3 region: CASSLNSVGEQYF. The CDR3, as DNA: TGTGCCAGCAGCTTAAATAGTGTCGGAGAGCAGTACTTC.

V gene TRBV28 combines with J gene TRBJ2-1; possibly TRBD1 or TRBD2 for D (5 bases each). From germline, CDR1 is MDHEN and CDR2 SYDVKM. The CDR3 consists of 13 residues. V shed 6 bases and J shed 5 bases, with 11 bases lying between them. CDR3 bases: TGTGCCAGCAGGTGGGGGACGGACAATGAGCAGTTCTTC. Translation: CASRWGTDNEQFF. Complete variable domain (other parts from reference TRBV28 and TRBJ2-1): DVKVTQSSRYLVKRTGEKVFLECVQDMDHENMFWYRQDPGLGLRLIYFSYDVKMKEKGDIPEGYSVSREKKERFSLILESASTNQTSMYLCASRWGTDNEQFFGPGTRLTVL.

The chain employs TRBV10-3 and TRBJ2-1; 15 bases map to TRBD2. The CDR3 runs to 18 residues. Unmatched junction bases numbered 6, after V lost 6 bases and J lost 0 bases. Germline lookup yields CDR1 ENHRY and CDR2 SYGVKD. The CDR3 DNA sequence: TGTGCCATCAGGCCCGGGACTAGCGGGGGGAGCTCCTACAATGAGCAGTTCTTC. Its translation is CAIRPGTSGGSSYNEQFF.

CDR3 region: CATSRDRGASGRTYEQYF. As DNA, the CDR3 is TGTGCCACCAGCAGAGATAGAGGAGCTAGCGGGAGAACCTACGAGCAGTACTTC. The genes are TRBV15 and TRBJ2-7, with 10 positions matching TRBD2. Looked up from germline, CDR1 is LNHNV and CDR2 is YYDKDF (reference sequence). The CDR3 is 18 amino acids. The V segment lost 0 bases and the J segment 2 bases; nucleotides outside the gene matches: 10. Looking up the rest from reference TRBV15 and TRBJ2-7 gives the full variable domain: DAMVIQNPRYQVTQFGKPVTLSCSQTLNHNVMYWYQQKSSQAPKLLFHYYDKDFNNEADTPDNFQSRRPNTSFCFLDIRSPGLGDTAMYLCATSRDRGASGRTYEQYFGPGTRLTVT.

This clone was seen a single time. This chain joins TRBV7-9 and TRBJ2-5; possibly TRBD1 or TRBD2 for D (5 bases each). V shed 2 bases and J shed 3 bases, with 13 bases lying between them. Germline-derived CDR1 and CDR2 are SEHNR and FQNEAQ (reference sequence). The CDR3 extends over 15 amino acids. The CDR3 loop is CASSLLRDQKETQYF. CDR3 bases: TGTGCCAGCAGCTTACTCCGGGACCAAAAAGAGACCCAGTACTTC.

The rearrangement links TRBV5-8 to TRBJ1-6, with 9 bases fitting TRBD1. Germline V gives CDR1 SGHTS, CDR2 YDEGEE. The CDR3 has 15 residues. The trim removed 1 base at V and 11 bases at J, leaving 7 bases unmatched. The CDR3 protein is CASSLKDRGAAPLHF. For the CDR3, the DNA is TGTGCCAGCAGCTTGAAGGACAGGGGAGCGGCACCCCTCCACTTT.

The V gene is TRBV28, the J gene TRBJ2-1, with 13 bases lining up with TRBD2. With V trimmed by 6 bases and J by 0 bases, 11 bases remained unmatched. Germline-derived CDR1 and CDR2 are MDHEN and SYDVKM. The CDR3 is 19 amino acids. The CDR3 is CASSPRTSGGMSSYNEQFF. The CDR3 DNA is TGTGCCAGCAGCCCCAGGACTAGCGGGGGTATGAGCTCCTACAATGAGCAGTTCTTC. Together with reference TRBV28 and TRBJ2-1, the CDR3 gives the full variable domain: DVKVTQSSRYLVKRTGEKVFLECVQDMDHENMFWYRQDPGLGLRLIYFSYDVKMKEKGDIPEGYSVSREKKERFSLILESASTNQTSMYLCASSPRTSGGMSSYNEQFFGPGTRLTVL.

V is TRBV6-6 and J is TRBJ2-3; no definite D call. Germline-derived CDR1 and CDR2 are MNHNY and SVGAGI (reference sequence). The ends were cut back, 6 bases at V and 0 bases at J, with 10 bases in the middle. This CDR3 has 14 residues. DNA for the CDR3: TGTGCCAGCAGGGAAGGGCCTAGCACAGATACGCAGTATTTT. As protein: CASREGPSTDTQYF.

The CDR3 DNA follows: TGTGCCAGCTCCGTAACTACTAGCGGGAGTTCCACAGATACGCAGTATTTT. It translates to CASSVTTSGSSTDTQYF. V usage is TRBV18 and J usage is TRBJ2-3; 11 bases map to TRBD2. CDR1 KGHSH and CDR2 LQKENI come from the germline V gene. V shed 6 bases and J 2 bases; nucleotides not matched to a gene: 10. The CDR3 consists of 17 residues.

The chain uses TRBV6-1 and TRBJ2-3; D unresolved. The CDR3 extends over 12 amino acids. CDR1 is MNHNS and CDR2 is SASEGT in the germline V gene. Trimming removed 1 base at V and 7 bases at J, with 6 bases between. Written as DNA, the CDR3 is TGTGCCAGCAGTGAAGGGAGTCATACGCAGTATTTT. This encodes CASSEGSHTQYF.

This clone was observed a few times. The sample carries other DNA sequences with the same CDR3. The chain couples TRBV5-4 to TRBJ2-3; D remains unclear. V shed 1 base and J shed 1 base, with 4 bases lying between them. The CDR3 is 13 amino acids. Germline lookup yields CDR1 SGHNT and CDR2 YYREEE (reference sequence). CDR3: CASSLRGTDTQYF. CDR3 DNA sequence: TGTGCCAGCAGCTTGCGGGGCACAGATACGCAGTATTTT.

The rearrangement uses TRBV7-6 and TRBJ2-2; perhaps TRBD1 as D (5 bases). The germline V and J ends were trimmed by 0 bases and 0 bases, with 14 bases remaining between them. Germline V gives CDR1 SGHVS, CDR2 FNYEAQ. The CDR3 has 18 residues. This CDR3 is CASSLAGLSNANTGELFF. Written as DNA, the CDR3 is TGTGCCAGCAGCTTAGCGGGGCTATCTAACGCGAACACCGGGGAGCTGTTTTTT.

This rearrangement joins TRBV6-1 to TRBJ1-5; TRBD1 is a possible D gene (6 bases). The germline gives CDR1 MNHNS, CDR2 SASEGT. Trimming shortened V by 2 bases and J by 6 bases, and 11 bases separated the two germline ends. CDR3 length: 14 amino acids. The CDR3 loop is CASSETGSLQPQHF. The CDR3 DNA reads as TGTGCCAGCAGTGAAACAGGGTCCCTTCAGCCCCAGCATTTT.

This clone was detected only once. The chain's CDR3 is CASSLRAGNGETQYF. CDR3 in DNA: TGCGCCAGCAGCTTACGAGCGGGAAATGGAGAGACCCAGTACTTC. The V gene is TRBV5-1, the J gene TRBJ2-5; 7 bases line up with TRBD2. Looked up from germline, CDR1 is SGHRS and CDR2 is YFSETQ. There are 15 residues in the CDR3. V shed 2 bases and J 4 bases; nucleotides not matched to a gene: 8.

To note about this clone: At the DNA level, this CDR3 is encoded by other sequences in the same sample as well. The gene calls are TRBV6-5 and TRBJ1-5, with 10 bases lining up with TRBD1. The junction had 3 bases not matched to a gene; V was cut back by 5 bases and J by 2 bases. The CDR3 runs 15 residues. Looked up from germline, CDR1 is MNHEY and CDR2 is SVGAGI. The DNA for the CDR3 is TGTGCCAGCAGTCAGGGGACAGGGGGCAATCAGCCCCAGCATTTT. Protein product: CASSQGTGGNQPQHF.

The chain links TRBV7-9 to TRBJ1-1, with D perhaps TRBD1 (6 bases). Germline V lookup: CDR1 SEHNR, CDR2 FQNEAQ (reference sequence). The ends were cut back, 5 bases at V and 3 bases at J, with 16 bases in the middle. The CDR3 is 15 amino acids. The CDR3 spells CASSPTGQMYTEAFF. The DNA of the CDR3 is TGTGCCAGCAGCCCAACCGGACAGATGTACACTGAAGCTTTCTTT.

The chain employs TRBV9 and TRBJ2-5; tentative D call: TRBD2 (5 bases). In germline, CDR1 is SGDLS, CDR2 YYNGEE. The CDR3 spans 15 residues. The ends were cut back, 4 bases at V and 1 base at J, with 14 bases in the middle. The CDR3 loop reads CASSPRWAGQETQYF. The CDR3 DNA is TGTGCCAGCAGCCCACGTTGGGCGGGCCAAGAGACCCAGTACTTC.